This TCR beta chain was sequenced for a study of blood T cell repertoires in COVID-19. Turning to the study itself: COVID-19 samples, acute and convalescent, were from the United States, Italy and Spain. T cells, B-cell-depleted T cells, or PBMCs provided the cDNA or gDNA that served as material.

This clone occurred once. Original handling: Reference gene primer amplification gave estimated nucleated cell counts. The method was immunoSEQ multiplex PCR; TCRdb's version includes in-frame clones alone and lacks a portion of them. V, J and clone size were drawn from that table, and D and trimming were deduced from the DNA. Among about 49,000 clones listed, about 85% were seen once. The CDR3 has 14 residues. Deletions cut 1 base from V and 2 bases from J, with 9 bases between. Germline CDR1 and CDR2: SGHTA and FQGNSA. This sequence joins TRBV7-2 and TRBJ2-7; D might be TRBD1 (5 bases). The TCR originated in a human donor in a cohort sampled during active COVID-19. The sequenced material came from peripheral blood. The CDR3 protein is CASSLGAGPYEQYF. CDR3 bases: TGTGCCAGCAGCTTAGGCGCAGGGCCCTACGAGCAGTACTTC.